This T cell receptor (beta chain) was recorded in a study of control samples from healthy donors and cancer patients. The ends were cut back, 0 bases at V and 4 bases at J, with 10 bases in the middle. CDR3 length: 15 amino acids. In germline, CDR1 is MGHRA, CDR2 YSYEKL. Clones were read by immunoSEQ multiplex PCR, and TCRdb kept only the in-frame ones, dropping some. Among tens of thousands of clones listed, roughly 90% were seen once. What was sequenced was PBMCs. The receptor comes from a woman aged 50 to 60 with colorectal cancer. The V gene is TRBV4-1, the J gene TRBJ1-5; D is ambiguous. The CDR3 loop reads CASSQEIQKNQPQHF. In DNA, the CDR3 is TGCGCCAGCAGCCAAGAGATACAGAAAAATCAGCCCCAGCATTTT.